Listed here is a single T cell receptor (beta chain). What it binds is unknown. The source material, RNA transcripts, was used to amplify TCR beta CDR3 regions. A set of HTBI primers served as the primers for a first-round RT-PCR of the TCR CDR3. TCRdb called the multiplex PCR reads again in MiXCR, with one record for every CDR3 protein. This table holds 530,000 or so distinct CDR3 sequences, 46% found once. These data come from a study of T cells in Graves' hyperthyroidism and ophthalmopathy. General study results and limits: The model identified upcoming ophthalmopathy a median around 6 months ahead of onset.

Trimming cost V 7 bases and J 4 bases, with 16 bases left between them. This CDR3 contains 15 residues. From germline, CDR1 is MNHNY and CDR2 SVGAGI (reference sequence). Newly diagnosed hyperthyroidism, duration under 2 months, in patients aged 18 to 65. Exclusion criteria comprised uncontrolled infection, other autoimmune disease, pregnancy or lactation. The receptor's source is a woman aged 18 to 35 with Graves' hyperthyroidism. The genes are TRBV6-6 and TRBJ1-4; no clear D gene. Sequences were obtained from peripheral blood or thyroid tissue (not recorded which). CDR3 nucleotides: TGTGCCAGCACTTATGGGGAATTGGTTAATGAAAAACTGTTTTTT. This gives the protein CASTYGELVNEKLFF.